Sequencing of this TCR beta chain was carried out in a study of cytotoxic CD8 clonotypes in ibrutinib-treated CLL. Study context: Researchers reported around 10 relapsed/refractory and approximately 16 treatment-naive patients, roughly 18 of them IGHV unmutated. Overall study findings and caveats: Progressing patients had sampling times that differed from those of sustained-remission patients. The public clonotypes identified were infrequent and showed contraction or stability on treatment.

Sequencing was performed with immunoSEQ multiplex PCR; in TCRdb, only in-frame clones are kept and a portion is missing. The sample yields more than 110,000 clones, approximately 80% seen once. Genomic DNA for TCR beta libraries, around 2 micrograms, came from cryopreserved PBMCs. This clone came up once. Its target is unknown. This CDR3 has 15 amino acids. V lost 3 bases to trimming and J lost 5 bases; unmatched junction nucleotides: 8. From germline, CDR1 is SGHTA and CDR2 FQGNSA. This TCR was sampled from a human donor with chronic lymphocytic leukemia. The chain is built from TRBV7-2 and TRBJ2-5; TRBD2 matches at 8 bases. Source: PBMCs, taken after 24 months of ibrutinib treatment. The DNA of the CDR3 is TGTGCCAGCAGCTTTCAAGCGGGGGCCGGGGAGACCCAGTACTTC. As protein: CASSFQAGAGETQYF.